The clone carrying this T cell receptor beta chain was observed a few times. Its antigen is undetermined. CDR1 SGHTS and CDR2 YDEGEE come from the germline V gene. V dropped 2 bases and J dropped 1; count of bases not matched to a gene: 7. The CDR3 has 16 residues. A J-beta primer mix and a sample-barcoded 5' primer were used in a second PCR of roughly 6 to 12 cycles. From each sample, at least 2.5 million paired-end reads containing CDR3 were obtained. TCRdb redid the calling of the 5' RACE reads with MiXCR, one entry per CDR3 protein. The table shows about 560,000 distinct CDR3 sequences, with roughly a quarter occurring only once. The data were taken from a study of blood T cells in healthy people across ages. Study-wide results and caveats: The percentage of naive T cells correlated strongly with TCR beta diversity.

The authors isolated at least 7 million PBMCs per sample. The same data also went into a second study, on T cells of mothers and their children.

The J gene is TRBJ1-1, the V gene TRBV5-8; 8 bases agree with TRBD1. This clonotype originated in a boy between 2 and 10 years old in good health. Sample: blood. The CDR3 DNA sequence: TGTGCCAGCAGCTTCCGGACAGGGATAGCGAACACTGAAGCTTTCTTT. Residues: CASSFRTGIANTEAFF.